This T cell receptor (beta chain) was retrieved from a study of T cells after yellow fever vaccination. In this sample, this clonotype turned up many times. CDR1 is ENHRY and CDR2 is SYGVKD in the germline V gene. V shed 6 bases and J 9 bases; nucleotides not matched to a gene: 14. The CDR3 loop spans 15 amino acids. One entry per CDR3 protein, called by TCRdb with MiXCR from the 5' RACE reads. The sample contains some 100,000 distinct CDR3 sequences, around 6.7% of which appear only once. The sample here was CD4+ T cells sorted from PBMCs, taken about 49 days after the first yellow fever vaccination. The chain uses TRBV10-3 and TRBJ2-1; 7 positions agree with TRBD1. This TCR was recovered from a man younger than 35 who received the YFV17D yellow fever vaccine. The DNA for the CDR3 is TGTGCCATCAGCATCCGGGACAGTGAGTTCGGTGAGCAGTTCTTC. Its translation is CAISIRDSEFGEQFF.